Following are 2 T cell receptor beta chains from one sample sequenced in a study of T-cell memory formation after mild COVID-19. TCRdb recomputed calls from the 5' RACE reads with MiXCR, one row per CDR3 protein. The sample records fewer than 500,000 distinct CDR3 sequences, nearly 25% being singletons. Sequencing was done on a sample of PBMCs or a T cell subset sorted from them (not recorded which). The source is an adult woman who had mild COVID-19 (a few samples of this study predate the infection). Cell type and time point are not known.

This chain links TRBV4-2 with TRBJ2-4; perhaps TRBD2 as D (5 bases). Trimming took 2 bases from V and 0 from J, leaving 11 bases between them. CDR1 is LGHNA and CDR2 is YNFKEQ in the germline V gene. The CDR3 has 16 amino acids. CDR3 bases: TGTGCCAGCAGCCAATCTCCGGGGATAGCCAAAAACATTCAGTACTTC. It specifies CASSQSPGIAKNIQYF.

This chain links TRBV6-6 with TRBJ2-3; D is unclear. V was shortened by 7 bases and J by 7 bases, with 12 bases between the two germline ends. CDR3 size: 12 residues. Germline assignment: CDR1 MNHNY and CDR2 SVGAGI (reference sequence). DNA of the CDR3: TGTGCCAGCAATCCTGCCCCGAATACGCAGTATTTT. Encoded protein: CASNPAPNTQYF.